The clone carrying this T cell receptor (beta chain) was counted ten times or more. What it binds is not known. With the read ending 3 residues before the CDR3 end, the germline J gene is used to fill in that end. Only in-frame clones appear in the TCRdb table, and some are missing; sequencing was by immunoSEQ multiplex PCR. This sample comprises more than 35,000 clones, none seen once only. The sample is drawn from a study of T cell clonality in common variable immunodeficiency. Study-level results: Repertoire-complication correlations in CVID were limited by patient heterogeneity.

V lost 4 bases, J lost 2 bases, and 5 bases stayed unmatched. The germline CDR1 and CDR2 sequences are SGHDN and FVKESK. This CDR3 region has 15 residues. The TCR was taken from a person aged 18-69 years in good health. The chain joins TRBV14 to TRBJ1-2; 9 positions match TRBD1. The sample taken for sequencing was peripheral blood mononuclear cells. The CDR3 loop reads CASSRTGQGNYGYTF. Incomplete CDR3 DNA: TGTGCCAGCAGCCGGACCGGACAGGGGAACTATGGC.